This T cell receptor (beta chain) emerged from a study of spatial heterogeneity in lung cancer. Background on the study: Alpha-chain sequences were detected in numbers that were consistently lower than beta-chain sequences. For tumor regions, TCR transcript counts showed a strong correlation with a T cell module score derived from matched bulk RNA-seq.

Broader study findings: Mutation tallies in tumors tracked expanded intratumoral alpha and beta TCR counts.

Described time point: sample taken at primary tumor resection. The study sequenced unsorted whole RNA from tumor, nontumor lung or frozen PBMC. TCRdb re-called the 5' RACE reads through MiXCR, storing one row per CDR3 protein. The sample holds around 26,000 distinct CDR3 sequences, 8% to 10% seen once. In this sample, this clonotype turned up many times. No antigen is known for it. This CDR3 region has 15 residues. V gave up 2 bases and J gave up 5 bases; unmatched junction bases: 7. Germline CDR1 is SGHTA and CDR2 is FQGTGA. The V and J genes are TRBV7-3 and TRBJ2-3; the match to TRBD2 covers 7 bases. Sample: lung tumor tissue, taken at surgery. This receptor was identified in a male donor with early-stage non-small cell lung cancer. CDR3 loop: CASSLRGRELDTQYF. The CDR3 coding sequence is TGTGCCAGCAGCTTACGTGGGCGGGAGCTAGATACGCAGTATTTT. Full variable domain (missing parts from reference TRBV7-3 and TRBJ2-3): GAGVSQTPSNKVTEKGKYVELRCDPISGHTALYWYRQSLGQGPEFLIYFQGTGAADDSGLPNDRFFAVRPEGSVSTLKIQRTERGDSAVYLCASSLRGRELDTQYFGPGTRLTVL.